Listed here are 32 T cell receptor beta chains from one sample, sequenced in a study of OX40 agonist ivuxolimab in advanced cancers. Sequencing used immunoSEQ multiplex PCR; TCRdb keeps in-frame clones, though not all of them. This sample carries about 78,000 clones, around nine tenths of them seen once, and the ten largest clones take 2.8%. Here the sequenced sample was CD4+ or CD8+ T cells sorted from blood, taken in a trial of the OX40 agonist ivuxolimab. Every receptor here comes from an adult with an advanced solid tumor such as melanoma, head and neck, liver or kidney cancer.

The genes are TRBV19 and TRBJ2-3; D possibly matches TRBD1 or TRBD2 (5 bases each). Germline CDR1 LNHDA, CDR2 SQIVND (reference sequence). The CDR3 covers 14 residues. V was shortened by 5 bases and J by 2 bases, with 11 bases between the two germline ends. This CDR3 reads CASSVGRFTDTQYF. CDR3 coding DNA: TGTGCCAGTAGTGTGGGACGGTTCACAGATACGCAGTATTTT.

CDR3 DNA: TGTGCCAGCAGCTCAGGGACGGCCTACGGCGGCTACACCTTC. Protein: CASSSGTAYGGYTF. V gene TRBV5-5 combines with J gene TRBJ1-2; maybe TRBD1 (5 bases). Germline loops: CDR1 SGHKS, CDR2 YYEKEE (reference sequence). V lost 3 bases, J lost 8 bases, and 17 bases lay in between. The CDR3 contains 14 residues.

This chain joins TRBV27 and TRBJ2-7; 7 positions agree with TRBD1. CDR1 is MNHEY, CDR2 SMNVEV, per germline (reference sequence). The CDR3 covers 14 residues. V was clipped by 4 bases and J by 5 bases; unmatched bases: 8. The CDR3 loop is CASSSTGFANEQYF. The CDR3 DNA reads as TGTGCCAGCAGTTCGACAGGGTTTGCTAACGAGCAGTACTTC.

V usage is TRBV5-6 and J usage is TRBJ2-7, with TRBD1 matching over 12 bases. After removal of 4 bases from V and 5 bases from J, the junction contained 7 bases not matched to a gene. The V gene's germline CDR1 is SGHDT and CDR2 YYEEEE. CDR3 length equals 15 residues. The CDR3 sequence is CASSPRDRGLNEQYF. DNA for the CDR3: TGTGCCAGCAGCCCCCGGGACAGGGGGCTCAACGAGCAGTACTTC. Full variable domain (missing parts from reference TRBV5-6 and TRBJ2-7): DAGVTQSPTHLIKTRGQQVTLRCSPKSGHDTVSWYQQALGQGPQFIFQYYEEEERQRGNFPDRFSGHQFPNYSSELNVNALLLGDSALYLCASSPRDRGLNEQYFGPGTRLTVT.

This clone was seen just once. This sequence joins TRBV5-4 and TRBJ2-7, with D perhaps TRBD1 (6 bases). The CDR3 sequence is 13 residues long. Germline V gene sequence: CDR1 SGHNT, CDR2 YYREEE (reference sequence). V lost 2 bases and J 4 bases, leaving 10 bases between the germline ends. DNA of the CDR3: TGTGCCAGCAGCTTCATACAGGGATACGAGCAGTACTTC. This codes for CASSFIQGYEQYF.

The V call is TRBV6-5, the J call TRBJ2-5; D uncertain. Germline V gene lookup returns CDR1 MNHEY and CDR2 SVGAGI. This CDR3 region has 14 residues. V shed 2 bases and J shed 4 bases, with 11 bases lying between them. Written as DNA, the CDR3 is TGTGCCAGCAGTTACCACCCGTCCGGAGAGACCCAGTACTTC. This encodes CASSYHPSGETQYF.

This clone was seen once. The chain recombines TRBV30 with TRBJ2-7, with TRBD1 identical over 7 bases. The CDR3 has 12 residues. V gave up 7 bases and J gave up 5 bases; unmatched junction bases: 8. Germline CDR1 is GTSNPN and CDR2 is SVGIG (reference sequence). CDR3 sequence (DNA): TGTGCCTTACTACAGGGGCGCAACGAGCAGTACTTC. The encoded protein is CALLQGRNEQYF.

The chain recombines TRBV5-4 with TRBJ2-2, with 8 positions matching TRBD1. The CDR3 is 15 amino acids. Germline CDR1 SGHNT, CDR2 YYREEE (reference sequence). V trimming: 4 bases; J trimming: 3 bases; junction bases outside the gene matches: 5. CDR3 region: CASSLYRGDTGELFF. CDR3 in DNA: TGTGCCAGCAGCCTGTACAGGGGGGACACCGGGGAGCTGTTTTTT.

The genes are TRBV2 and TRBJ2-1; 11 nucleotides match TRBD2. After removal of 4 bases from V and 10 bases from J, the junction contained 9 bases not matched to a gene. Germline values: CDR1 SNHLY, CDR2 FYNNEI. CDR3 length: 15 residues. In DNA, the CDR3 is TGTGCCAGCAGTGGTATAGCGGGGGGGCCGTTAGAGCAGTTCTTC. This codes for CASSGIAGGPLEQFF.

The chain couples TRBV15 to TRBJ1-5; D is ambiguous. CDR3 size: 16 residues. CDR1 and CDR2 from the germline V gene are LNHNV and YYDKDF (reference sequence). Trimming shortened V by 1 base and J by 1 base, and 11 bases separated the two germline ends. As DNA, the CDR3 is TGTGCCACCAGCAGAGGCGGTATTGTGAGCAATCAGCCCCAGCATTTT. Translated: CATSRGGIVSNQPQHF.

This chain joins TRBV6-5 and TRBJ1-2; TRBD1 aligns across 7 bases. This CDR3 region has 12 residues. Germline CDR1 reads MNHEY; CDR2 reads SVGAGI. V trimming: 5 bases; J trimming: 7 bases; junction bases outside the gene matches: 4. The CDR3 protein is CASSNTGAGYTF. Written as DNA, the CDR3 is TGTGCCAGCAGTAACACAGGGGCTGGCTACACCTTC.

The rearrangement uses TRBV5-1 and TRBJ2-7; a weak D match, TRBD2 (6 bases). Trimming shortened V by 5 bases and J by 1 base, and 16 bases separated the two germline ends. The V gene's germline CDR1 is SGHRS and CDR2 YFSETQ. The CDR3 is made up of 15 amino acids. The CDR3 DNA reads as TGCGCCAGCAGGGATCCTATAGCGGTTTCCTACGAGCAGTACTTC. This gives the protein CASRDPIAVSYEQYF.

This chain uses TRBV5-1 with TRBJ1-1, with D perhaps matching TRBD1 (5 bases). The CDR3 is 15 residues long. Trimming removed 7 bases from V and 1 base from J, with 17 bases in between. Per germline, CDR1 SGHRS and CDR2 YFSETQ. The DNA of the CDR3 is TGCGCCAGCCGGGCACGGGACTTGCGGAACACTGAAGCTTTCTTT. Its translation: CASRARDLRNTEAFF.

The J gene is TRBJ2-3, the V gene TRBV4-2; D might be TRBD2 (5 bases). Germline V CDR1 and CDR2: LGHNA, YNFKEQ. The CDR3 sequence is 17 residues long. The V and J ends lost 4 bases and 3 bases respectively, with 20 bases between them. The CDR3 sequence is CASSPQVQAEVTDTQYF. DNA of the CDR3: TGTGCCAGCAGCCCCCAAGTCCAAGCGGAGGTGACAGATACGCAGTATTTT.

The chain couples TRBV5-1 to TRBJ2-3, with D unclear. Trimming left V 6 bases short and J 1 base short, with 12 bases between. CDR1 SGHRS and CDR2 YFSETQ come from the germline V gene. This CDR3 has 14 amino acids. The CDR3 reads CASTLESRTDTQYF. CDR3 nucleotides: TGCGCCAGCACCCTGGAGTCTCGCACAGATACGCAGTATTTT.

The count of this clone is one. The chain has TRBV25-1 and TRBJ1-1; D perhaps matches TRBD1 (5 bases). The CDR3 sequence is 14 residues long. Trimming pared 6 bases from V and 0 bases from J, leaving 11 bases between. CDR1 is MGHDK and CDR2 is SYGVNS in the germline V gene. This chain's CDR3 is CASSPDIMNTEAFF. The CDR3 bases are TGTGCCAGCAGCCCGGACATCATGAACACTGAAGCTTTCTTT.

This chain's CDR3 is CASSIWSPDRAYEQYF. Here the CDR3 DNA reads TGTGCCAGTAGTATATGGTCCCCGGACAGGGCCTACGAGCAGTACTTC. The chain recombines TRBV19 with TRBJ2-7; 8 bases fit TRBD1. The length of the CDR3 is 16 residues. CDR1 is LNHDA, CDR2 SQIVND, per germline (reference sequence). V shed 2 bases and J 2 bases; nucleotides not matched to a gene: 8.

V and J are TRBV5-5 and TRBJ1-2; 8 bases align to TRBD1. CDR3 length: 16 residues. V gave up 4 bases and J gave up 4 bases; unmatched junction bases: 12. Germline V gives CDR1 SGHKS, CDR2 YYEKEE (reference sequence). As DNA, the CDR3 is TGTGCCAGCAGCGCCACTGGACAGGGAGAGGCCTATGGCTACACCTTC. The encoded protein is CASSATGQGEAYGYTF.

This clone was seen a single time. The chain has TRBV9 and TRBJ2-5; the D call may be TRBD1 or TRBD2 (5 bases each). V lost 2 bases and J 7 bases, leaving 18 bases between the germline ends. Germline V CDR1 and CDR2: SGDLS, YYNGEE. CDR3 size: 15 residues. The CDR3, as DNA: TGTGCCAGCAGCGTTTCGCCGGGACCCGATGGGACCCAGTACTTC. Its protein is CASSVSPGPDGTQYF.

The CDR3 bases are TGTGCCCACGGCCGGGCCAGCCAAAACACAGATACGCAGTATTTT. It translates to CAHGRASQNTDTQYF. The chain employs TRBV7-9 and TRBJ2-3; D unresolved. Per the germline V gene, CDR1 is SEHNR and CDR2 is FQNEAQ (reference sequence). Trimming left V 11 bases short and J 2 bases short, with 20 bases between. CDR3 length: 15 residues.

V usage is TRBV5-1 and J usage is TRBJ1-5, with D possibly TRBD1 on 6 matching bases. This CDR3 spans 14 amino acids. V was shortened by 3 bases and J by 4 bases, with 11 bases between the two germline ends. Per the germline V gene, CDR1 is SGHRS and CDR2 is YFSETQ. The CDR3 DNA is TGCGCCAGCAGCTCCGGGACACCGAATCAGCCCCAGCATTTT. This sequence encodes CASSSGTPNQPQHF.

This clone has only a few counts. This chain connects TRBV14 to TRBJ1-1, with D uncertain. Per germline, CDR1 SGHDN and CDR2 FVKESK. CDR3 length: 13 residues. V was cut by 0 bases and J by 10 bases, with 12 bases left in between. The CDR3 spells CASSQDLTGRAFF. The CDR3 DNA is TGTGCCAGCAGCCAAGACCTAACTGGGCGAGCTTTCTTT.

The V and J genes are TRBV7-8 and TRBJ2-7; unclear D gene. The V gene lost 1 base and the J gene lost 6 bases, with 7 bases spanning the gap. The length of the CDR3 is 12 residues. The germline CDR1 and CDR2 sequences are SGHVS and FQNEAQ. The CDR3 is CASSLGGSEQYF. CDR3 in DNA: TGTGCCAGCAGCTTAGGAGGATCCGAGCAGTACTTC.

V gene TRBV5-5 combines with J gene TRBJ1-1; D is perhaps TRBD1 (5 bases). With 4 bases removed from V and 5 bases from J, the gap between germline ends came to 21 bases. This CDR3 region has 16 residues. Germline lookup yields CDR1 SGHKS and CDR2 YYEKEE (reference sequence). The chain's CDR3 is CASSPRILAGRTEAFF. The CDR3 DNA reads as TGTGCCAGCAGCCCTAGGATCTTGGCAGGGAGAACTGAAGCTTTCTTT.

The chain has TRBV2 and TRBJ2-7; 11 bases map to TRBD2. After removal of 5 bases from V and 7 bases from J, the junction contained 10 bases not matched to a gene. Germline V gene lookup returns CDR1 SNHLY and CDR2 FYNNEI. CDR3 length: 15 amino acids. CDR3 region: CASSPTSGVLEEQYF. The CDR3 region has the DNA TGTGCCAGCAGTCCGACTAGCGGGGTCCTAGAGGAGCAGTACTTC. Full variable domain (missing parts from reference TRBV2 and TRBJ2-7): EPEVTQTPSHQVTQMGQEVILRCVPISNHLYFYWYRQILGQKVEFLVSFYNNEISEKSEIFDDQFSVERPDGSNFTLKIRSTKLEDSAMYFCASSPTSGVLEEQYFGPGTRLTVT.

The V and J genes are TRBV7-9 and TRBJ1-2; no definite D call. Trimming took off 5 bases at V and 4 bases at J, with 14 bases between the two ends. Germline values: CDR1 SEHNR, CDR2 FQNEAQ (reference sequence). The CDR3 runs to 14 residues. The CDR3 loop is CASSPDPRSYGYTF. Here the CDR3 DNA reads TGTGCCAGCAGCCCCGACCCCCGGAGCTATGGCTACACCTTC.

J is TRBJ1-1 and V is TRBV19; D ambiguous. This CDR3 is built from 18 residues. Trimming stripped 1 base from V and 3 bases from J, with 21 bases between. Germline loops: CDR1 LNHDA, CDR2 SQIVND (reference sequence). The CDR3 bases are TGTGCCAGTAGTATAGTCAGTGGGAGGGAGTCCCGGGACACTGAAGCTTTCTTT. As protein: CASSIVSGRESRDTEAFF.

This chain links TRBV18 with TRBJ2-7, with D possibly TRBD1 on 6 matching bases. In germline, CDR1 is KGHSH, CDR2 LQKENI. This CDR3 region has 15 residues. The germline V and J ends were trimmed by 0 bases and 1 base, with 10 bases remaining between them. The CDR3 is CASSPPGTPSYEQYF. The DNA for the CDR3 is TGTGCCAGCTCACCACCCGGGACACCTTCCTACGAGCAGTACTTC.

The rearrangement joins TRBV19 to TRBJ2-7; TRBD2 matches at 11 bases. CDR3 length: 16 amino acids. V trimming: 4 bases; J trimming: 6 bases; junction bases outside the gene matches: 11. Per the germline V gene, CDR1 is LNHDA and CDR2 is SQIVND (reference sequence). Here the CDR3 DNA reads TGTGCCAGTAGTAGAGGGACACTAGCGGGAGTAGGCGAGCAGTACTTC. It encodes CASSRGTLAGVGEQYF.

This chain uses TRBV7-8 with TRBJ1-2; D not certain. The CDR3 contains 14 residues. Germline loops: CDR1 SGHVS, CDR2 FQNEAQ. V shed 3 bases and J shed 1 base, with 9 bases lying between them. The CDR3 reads CASSFRDFNYGYTF. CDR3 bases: TGTGCCAGCAGCTTCCGAGACTTTAACTATGGCTACACCTTC.

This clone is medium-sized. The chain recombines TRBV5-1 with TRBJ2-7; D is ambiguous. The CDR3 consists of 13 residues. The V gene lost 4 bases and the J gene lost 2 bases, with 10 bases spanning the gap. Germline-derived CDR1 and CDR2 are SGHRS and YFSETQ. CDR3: CASSPDVPYEQYF. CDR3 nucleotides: TGCGCCAGCAGCCCCGACGTCCCCTACGAGCAGTACTTC.

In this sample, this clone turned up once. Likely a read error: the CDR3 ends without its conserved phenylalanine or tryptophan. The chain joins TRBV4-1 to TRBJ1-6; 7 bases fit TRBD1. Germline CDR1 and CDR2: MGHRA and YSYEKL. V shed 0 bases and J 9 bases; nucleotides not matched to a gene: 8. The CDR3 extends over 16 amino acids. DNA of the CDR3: TGCGCCAGCAGCCAAGATGAAAGGACAGGCGGTTCACCCCTCCACCTT. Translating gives CASSQDERTGGSPLHL.